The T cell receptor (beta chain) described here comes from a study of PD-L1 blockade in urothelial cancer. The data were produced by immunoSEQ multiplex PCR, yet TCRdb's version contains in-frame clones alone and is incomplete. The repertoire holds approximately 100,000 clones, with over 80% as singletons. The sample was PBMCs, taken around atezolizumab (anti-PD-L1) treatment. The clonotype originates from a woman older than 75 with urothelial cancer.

The CDR3, as DNA: TGTGCCAGCAGCTCTAGCGGGAGGGCCCTCAATGAGCAGTTCTTC. Protein sequence: CASSSSGRALNEQFF. The chain combines TRBV27 with TRBJ2-1; the match to TRBD2 covers 12 bases. Germline CDR1 is MNHEY and CDR2 is SMNVEV (reference sequence). The junction had 6 bases not matched to a gene; V was cut back by 6 bases and J by 6 bases. The CDR3 runs 15 residues.